These 25 T cell receptor beta chains came from one sample sequenced in a study of regulatory T cells in long-lasting Graves disease. TCR beta libraries were built with iRepertoire HTBI primers and Arm-PCR of CDR3 regions. TCRdb reprocessed the multiplex PCR reads with MiXCR, giving one entry per CDR3 protein. Of around 450,000 distinct CDR3 sequences listed, under 20% are singletons. Indicated time point: newly diagnosed GD, antithyroid drugs for less than 3 months. The authors made the TCR library using RNA they extracted from PBMCs. This same sample was also part of a study on T cells in Graves' hyperthyroidism and ophthalmopathy.

Sequenced material: peripheral blood mononuclear cells (PBMCs), taken at new diagnosis, from a patient treated with antithyroid drugs. The receptors were sampled from a man in his forties with Graves disease.

The chain uses TRBV5-1 and TRBJ2-2; tentatively, D is TRBD1 (6 bases). The CDR3 runs 15 residues. CDR1 SGHRS and CDR2 YFSETQ come from the germline V gene. Trimming took off 0 bases at V and 5 bases at J, with 11 bases between the two ends. The CDR3 sequence: CASSLVSGVTGELFF. CDR3 bases: TGCGCCAGCAGCTTGGTCTCAGGGGTTACCGGGGAGCTGTTTTTT.

This clonotype was seen at least ten times. The chain couples TRBV18 to TRBJ2-7; tentatively, D is TRBD1 (6 bases). CDR1 is KGHSH, CDR2 LQKENI, per germline. The V end lost 1 base, the J end lost 6 bases, and 16 bases lay between the germline ends. The CDR3 runs 15 residues. The CDR3 coding sequence is TGTGCCAGCTCACCACAGACAGGACGGAGCGGCGAGCAGTACTTC. This codes for CASSPQTGRSGEQYF. Combining the CDR3 with reference TRBV18 and TRBJ2-7 gives the whole variable domain NAGVMQNPRHLVRRRGQEARLRCSPMKGHSHVYWYRQLPEEGLKFMVYLQKENIIDESGMPKERFSAEFPKEGPSILRIQQVVRGDSAAYFCASSPQTGRSGEQYFGPGTRLTVT.

This clonotype was recorded many times. The J gene is TRBJ1-5, the V gene TRBV7-2; D uncertain. Germline V lookup: CDR1 SGHTA, CDR2 FQGNSA. V lost 5 bases and J lost 7, with 15 bases in between. This CDR3 is built from 14 residues. The CDR3 nucleotides are TGTGCCAGCAGCGTAGGTGTATCTGGGCAGCCCCAGCATTTT. Encoded protein: CASSVGVSGQPQHF. The full variable domain, in which reference TRBV7-2 and TRBJ1-5 provide the parts outside the CDR3, is GAGVSQSPSNKVTEKGKDVELRCDPISGHTALYWYRQSLGQGLEFLIYFQGNSAPDKSGLPSDRFSAERTGGSVSTLTIQRTQQEDSAVYLCASSVGVSGQPQHFGDGTRLSIL.

The chain uses TRBV2 and TRBJ1-3; the D gene is possibly TRBD1 (5 bases). Germline CDR1 reads SNHLY; CDR2 reads FYNNEI. V lost 6 bases to trimming and J lost 0 bases, with 9 bases between them. The CDR3 extends over 14 amino acids. The CDR3 DNA reads as TGTGCCAGCAGCCGACAGAGCTCTGGAAACACCATATATTTT. It specifies CASSRQSSGNTIYF.

At least ten counts were recorded for this clonotype. The V and J genes are TRBV5-1 and TRBJ2-7; D gene uncertain. V was clipped by 2 bases and J by 1 base, with 13 bases between them. This CDR3 has 15 residues. Germline CDR1 is SGHRS and CDR2 is YFSETQ. The CDR3 sequence: CASSLGMGPSYEQYF. The CDR3 DNA sequence: TGCGCCAGCAGCTTAGGGATGGGCCCGTCCTACGAGCAGTACTTC.

The chain has TRBV19 and TRBJ2-1; 8 positions agree with TRBD1. Trimming cost V 3 bases and J 8 bases; bases outside gene matches: 6. This CDR3 is built from 14 residues. Germline values: CDR1 LNHDA, CDR2 SQIVND (reference sequence). The CDR3 region is CASSIQGAQDEQFF. CDR3 nucleotide sequence: TGTGCCAGTAGTATCCAGGGGGCTCAGGATGAGCAGTTCTTC.

The table lists this clonotype with many counts. The gene calls are TRBV6-1 and TRBJ2-7; 10 nucleotides align to TRBD2. J was trimmed by 2 bases and V by 7 bases; bases with no gene match: 5. Germline values: CDR1 MNHNS, CDR2 SASEGT. The CDR3 totals 14 residues. The CDR3 region has the DNA TGTGCCAGCAAGCTCACTAGCGGGGCCTACGAGCAGTACTTC. Translated: CASKLTSGAYEQYF.

This clonotype has a handful of counts. The V and J genes are TRBV24-1 and TRBJ2-7; D gene uncertain. Trimming removed 1 base at V and 6 bases at J, with 9 bases between. Germline V gene data show CDR1 as KGHDR and CDR2 as SFDVKD. The CDR3 has 13 residues. Written as DNA, the CDR3 is TGTGCCACCAGTGATTTAGGCTCGAGCGAGCAGTACTTC. It is translated as CATSDLGSSEQYF.

The chain uses TRBV19 and TRBJ1-1, with D hard to call. The V end lost 8 bases, the J end lost 1 base, and 5 bases lay between the germline ends. Germline values: CDR1 LNHDA, CDR2 SQIVND (reference sequence). This CDR3 spans 11 amino acids. CDR3 nucleotide sequence: TGTGCCAGTTACAGGAACACTGAAGCTTTCTTT. Residues: CASYRNTEAFF.

This clonotype came up a few times. The J gene is TRBJ2-1, the V gene TRBV6-1; D is possibly TRBD2 (7 bases). The V end lost 6 bases, the J end lost 2 bases, and 17 bases lay between the germline ends. The CDR3 runs 16 residues. Germline assignment: CDR1 MNHNS and CDR2 SASEGT. CDR3 DNA: TGTGCCAGCAGCCTGGGAGGGGGAGGGCCCTACAATGAGCAGTTCTTC. This gives the protein CASSLGGGGPYNEQFF.

This clonotype appeared many times. The gene calls are TRBV5-1 and TRBJ2-3; no clear D gene. V shed 7 bases and J shed 0 bases, with 18 bases lying between them. Germline assignment: CDR1 SGHRS and CDR2 YFSETQ. The CDR3 is 16 residues long. CDR3 in amino acids: CASHLTRGTSTDTQYF. Written as DNA, the CDR3 is TGCGCCAGCCACCTGACGAGAGGTACTAGCACAGATACGCAGTATTTT.

V and J are TRBV30 and TRBJ2-1, with 7 positions matching TRBD1. Looked up from germline, CDR1 is GTSNPN and CDR2 is SVGIG (reference sequence). The junction had 2 bases not matched to a gene; V was cut back by 3 bases and J by 3 bases. This CDR3 region has 13 residues. CDR3 nucleotide sequence: TGTGCCTGGAGGTGGGACAGCTACAATGAGCAGTTCTTC. Residues: CAWRWDSYNEQFF.

The table lists this clonotype with many counts. The chain's CDR3 is CASSLGLPSPLHF. In nucleotides, the CDR3 is TGTGCCAGCAGCTTGGGACTCCCATCACCCCTCCACTTT. The gene calls are TRBV13 and TRBJ1-6; possibly TRBD1 for D (5 bases). Between the trimmed V and J ends, which lost 3 bases and 10 bases, there was a span of 10 bases. CDR1 and CDR2 (germline): PRHDT, FYEKMQ (reference sequence). The CDR3 has 13 residues.

In its sample, this clonotype was seen many times. The chain recombines TRBV12-3 or TRBV12-4 with TRBJ2-1; 10 nucleotides align to TRBD2. CDR3 length equals 15 residues. V shed 2 bases and J 6 bases; nucleotides not matched to a gene: 4. The CDR3 loop reads CASSLTAGGRNEQFF. In nucleotides, the CDR3 is TGTGCCAGCAGTTTAACAGCGGGGGGGCGCAATGAGCAGTTCTTC.

The rearrangement uses TRBV28 and TRBJ2-2, with a tentative D call TRBD1 (7 bases). The CDR3 totals 14 residues. Looked up from germline, CDR1 is MDHEN and CDR2 is SYDVKM. V was cut by 8 bases and J by 5 bases, with 15 bases left in between. CDR3 in DNA: TGTGCCAGCGTCGGAGGGGGCCCGACCGGGGAGCTGTTTTTT. It encodes CASVGGGPTGELFF.

The chain links TRBV19 to TRBJ2-1, with 9 bases aligning to TRBD2. This CDR3 is built from 15 residues. Unmatched junction bases numbered 11, after V lost 5 bases and J lost 9 bases. Germline V gene lookup returns CDR1 LNHDA and CDR2 SQIVND (reference sequence). Written as DNA, the CDR3 is TGTGCCAGTAGTTACGGCGGGAGGGCCGGCCCTGAGCAGTTCTTC. Encoded protein: CASSYGGRAGPEQFF.

This clonotype was detected a few times. The chain recombines TRBV10-1 with TRBJ1-1; D may be TRBD1 (5 bases). This CDR3 contains 12 residues. V lost 4 bases to trimming and J lost 5 bases, with 8 bases between them. Germline V gene sequence: CDR1 WNHNN, CDR2 SYGVQD (reference sequence). Here the CDR3 DNA reads TGCGCCAGCAGTGTAGGGGCAACTGAAGCTTTCTTT. Amino acids: CASSVGATEAFF.

For this clonotype: Being one base from a much bigger clone, this may be a read error. CDR3 protein: CAGTRDTLHEQYF. CDR3 in DNA: TGTGCCGGAACCCGGGACACTCTCCACGAGCAGTACTTC. The V gene is TRBV2, the J gene TRBJ2-7, with a possible D match to TRBD1 (6 bases). The CDR3 has 13 residues. CDR1 is SNHLY and CDR2 is FYNNEI in the germline V gene. Trimming removed 11 bases at V and 5 bases at J, with 19 bases between.

The chain uses TRBV9 and TRBJ1-3, with 8 bases aligning to TRBD1. V shed 0 bases, J shed 0 bases, and the junction held 5 bases outside the gene matches. Germline V gene sequence: CDR1 SGDLS, CDR2 YYNGEE. The CDR3 totals 17 residues. CDR3 protein: CASSVEGTGVSGNTIYF. CDR3 bases: TGTGCCAGCAGCGTAGAGGGGACAGGTGTCTCTGGAAACACCATATATTTT.

This clonotype was observed a few times. The chain uses TRBV7-9 and TRBJ2-6, with 7 nucleotides matching TRBD2. V was clipped by 2 bases and J by 4 bases; unmatched bases: 5. Germline CDR1 is SEHNR and CDR2 is FQNEAQ (reference sequence). This CDR3 region has 16 residues. CDR3 residues: CASSLWEGSGANVLTF. CDR3 coding DNA: TGTGCCAGCAGCTTATGGGAGGGTTCCGGGGCCAACGTCCTGACTTTC.

This clonotype was seen at least ten times. V usage is TRBV6-1 and J usage is TRBJ2-3; 12 nucleotides line up with TRBD2. V gave up 8 bases and J gave up 4 bases; unmatched junction bases: 7. The CDR3 covers 15 residues. From germline, CDR1 is MNHNS and CDR2 SASEGT. CDR3 DNA: TGTGCCAGCTCCGCTAGCGGGAGGGCCCCAGATACGCAGTATTTT. This sequence encodes CASSASGRAPDTQYF.

This clonotype occurred a few times. V usage is TRBV14 and J usage is TRBJ2-1; no clear D. V was clipped by 5 bases and J by 9 bases, with 17 bases between them. In germline, CDR1 is SGHDN, CDR2 FVKESK. The CDR3 is made up of 14 amino acids. The DNA for the CDR3 is TGTGCCAGCAGCTCCCGAGTTCCCCCACGTGAGCAGTTCTTC. This gives the protein CASSSRVPPREQFF.

This clonotype was recorded at least ten times. The chain employs TRBV2 and TRBJ2-5; perhaps TRBD1 as D (5 bases). This CDR3 comprises 13 residues. The germline V gene encodes CDR1 SNHLY and CDR2 FYNNEI. V was trimmed by 3 bases and J by 3 bases, leaving 8 bases between them. CDR3 coding DNA: TGTGCCAGCAGTGACGGCAGGGAAGAGACCCAGTACTTC. Its protein is CASSDGREETQYF.

This clonotype was detected ten times or more. The chain combines TRBV5-1 with TRBJ2-3, with D perhaps given as TRBD1 or TRBD2 (6 bases each). The CDR3 loop spans 14 amino acids. CDR1 and CDR2 from the germline V gene are SGHRS and YFSETQ. Trimming removed 2 bases from V and 4 bases from J, with 11 bases in between. CDR3 sequence: CASSFEGEADTQYF. DNA of the CDR3: TGCGCCAGCAGCTTTGAGGGGGAGGCAGATACGCAGTATTTT.

At least ten counts were recorded for this clonotype. The rearrangement uses TRBV3-1 and TRBJ2-7, with TRBD1 identical over 7 bases. Germline CDR1 and CDR2: LGHDT and YNNKEL (reference sequence). With V trimmed by 0 bases and J by 6 bases, 5 bases remained unmatched. There are 14 residues in the CDR3. This CDR3 is CASSQELQGREQYF. The CDR3 DNA sequence: TGTGCCAGCAGCCAAGAATTACAGGGGCGCGAGCAGTACTTC.